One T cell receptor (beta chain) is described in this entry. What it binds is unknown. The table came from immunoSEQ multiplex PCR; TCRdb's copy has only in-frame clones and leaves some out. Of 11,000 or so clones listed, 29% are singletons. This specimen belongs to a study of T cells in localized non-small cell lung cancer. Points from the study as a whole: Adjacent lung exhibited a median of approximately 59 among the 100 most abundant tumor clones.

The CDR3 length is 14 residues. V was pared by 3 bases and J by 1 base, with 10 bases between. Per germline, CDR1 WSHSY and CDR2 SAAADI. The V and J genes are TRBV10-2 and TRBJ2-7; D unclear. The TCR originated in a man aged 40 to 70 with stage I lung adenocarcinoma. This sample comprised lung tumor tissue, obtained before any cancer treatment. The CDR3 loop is CASSEPLGSYEQYF. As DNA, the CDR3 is TGCGCCAGCAGTGAACCCCTGGGGTCCTACGAGCAGTACTTC.